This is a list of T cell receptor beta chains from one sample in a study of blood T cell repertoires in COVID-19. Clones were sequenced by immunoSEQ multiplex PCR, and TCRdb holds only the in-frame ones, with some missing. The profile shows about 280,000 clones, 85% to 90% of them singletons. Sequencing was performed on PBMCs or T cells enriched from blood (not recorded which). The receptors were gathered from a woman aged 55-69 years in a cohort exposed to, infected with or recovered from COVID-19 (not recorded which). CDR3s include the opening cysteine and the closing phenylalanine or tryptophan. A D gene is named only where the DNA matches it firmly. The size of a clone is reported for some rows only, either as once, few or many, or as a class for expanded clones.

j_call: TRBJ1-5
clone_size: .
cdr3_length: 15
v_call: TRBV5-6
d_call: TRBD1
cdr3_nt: TGTGCCAGCAGCGTGTACAGGGGGGGCAATCAGCCCCAGCATTTT
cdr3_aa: CASSVYRGGNQPQHF

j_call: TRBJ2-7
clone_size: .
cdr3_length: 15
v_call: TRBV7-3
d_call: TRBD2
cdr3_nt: TGTGCCAGCAGCCTTGGGACTAGCGGTACCTACGAGCAGTACTTC
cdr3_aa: CASSLGTSGTYEQYF

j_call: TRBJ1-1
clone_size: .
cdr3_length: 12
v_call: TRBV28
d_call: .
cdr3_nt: TGTGCCACTGACAGCTTGAACACTGAAGCTTTCTTT
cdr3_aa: CATDSLNTEAFF

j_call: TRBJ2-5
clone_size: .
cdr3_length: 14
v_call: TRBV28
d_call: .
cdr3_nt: TGTGCCAGCAGTACGGCGGGTTGGCTGGAGACCCAGTACTTC
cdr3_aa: CASSTAGWLETQYF

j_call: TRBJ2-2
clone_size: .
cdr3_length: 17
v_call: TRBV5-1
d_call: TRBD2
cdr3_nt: TGCGCCAGCAGCTCCCGCGCACTAGCGGGAGGGCCCGGGGAGCTGTTTTTT
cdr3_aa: CASSSRALAGGPGELFF

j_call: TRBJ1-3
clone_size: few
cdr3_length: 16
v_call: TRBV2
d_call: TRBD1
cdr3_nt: TGTGCCAGCAGGGAACAGGGGTCTCTGTCTGGAAACACCATATATTTT
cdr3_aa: CASREQGSLSGNTIYF

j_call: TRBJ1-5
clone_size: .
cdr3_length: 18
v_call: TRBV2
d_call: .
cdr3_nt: TGTGCCAGCAGTCATGAGAGGGAGGCGGCCCCTAACAATCAGCCCCAGCATTTT
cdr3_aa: CASSHEREAAPNNQPQHF

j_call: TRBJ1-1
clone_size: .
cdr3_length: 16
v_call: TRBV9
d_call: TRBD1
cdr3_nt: TGTGCCAGCAGCGTAGGGGAGGACAGGGGGGGAACTGAAGCTTTCTTT
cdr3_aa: CASSVGEDRGGTEAFF

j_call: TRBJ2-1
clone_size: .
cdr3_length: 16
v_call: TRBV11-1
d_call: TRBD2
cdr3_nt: TGTGCCAGCAGCGTTCTAGCGGGCCTAGGGGGTAATGAGCAGTTCTTC
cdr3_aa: CASSVLAGLGGNEQFF

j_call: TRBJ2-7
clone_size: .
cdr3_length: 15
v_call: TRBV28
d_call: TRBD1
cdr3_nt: TGTGCCAGCAGCCATAGCGGGACAGGGGCCTACGAGCAGTACTTC
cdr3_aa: CASSHSGTGAYEQYF

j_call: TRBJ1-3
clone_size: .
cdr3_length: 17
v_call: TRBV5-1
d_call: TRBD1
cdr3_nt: TGCGCCAGCAGCACTGACAGGGTCCTCTCCTCTGGAAACACCATATATTTT
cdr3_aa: CASSTDRVLSSGNTIYF

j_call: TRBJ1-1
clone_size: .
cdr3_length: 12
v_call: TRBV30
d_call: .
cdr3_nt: TGTGCCTGGAGTGTAGAGATGACTGAAGCTTTCTTT
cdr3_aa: CAWSVEMTEAFF

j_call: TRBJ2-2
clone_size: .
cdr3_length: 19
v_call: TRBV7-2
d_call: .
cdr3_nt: TGTGCCAGCAGCTTATCGCCGACAGGGAGGTTTAAGAACACCGGGGAGCTGTTTTTT
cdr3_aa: CASSLSPTGRFKNTGELFF

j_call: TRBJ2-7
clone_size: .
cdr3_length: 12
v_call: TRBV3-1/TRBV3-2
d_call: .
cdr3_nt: TGTGCCAGCAGTCTTAGCTCCTACGAGCAGTACTTC
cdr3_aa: CASSLSSYEQYF

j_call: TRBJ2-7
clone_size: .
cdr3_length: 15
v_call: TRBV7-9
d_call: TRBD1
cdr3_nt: TGTGCCAGCAGCTTCGGACAGGGACCCAACTACGAGCAGTACTTC
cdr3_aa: CASSFGQGPNYEQYF

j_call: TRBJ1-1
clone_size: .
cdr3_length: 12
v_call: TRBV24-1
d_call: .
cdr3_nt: TGTGCCACCAACAAAGGGGACACTGAAGCTTTCTTT
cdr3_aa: CATNKGDTEAFF

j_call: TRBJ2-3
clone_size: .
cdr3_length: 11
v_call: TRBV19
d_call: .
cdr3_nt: TGTGCCAGTAGTATGTCGGATACGCAGTATTTT
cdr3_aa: CASSMSDTQYF

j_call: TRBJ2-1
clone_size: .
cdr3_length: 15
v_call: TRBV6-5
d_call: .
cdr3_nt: TGTGCCAGCAGTTACAGAGTCCAGGTTTACAATGAGCAGTTCTTC
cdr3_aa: CASSYRVQVYNEQFF

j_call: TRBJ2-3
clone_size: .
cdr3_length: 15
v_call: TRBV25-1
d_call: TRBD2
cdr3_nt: TGTGCCAGCAGTGAAAGCGGGAGGGCCCCAGATACGCAGTATTTT
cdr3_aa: CASSESGRAPDTQYF

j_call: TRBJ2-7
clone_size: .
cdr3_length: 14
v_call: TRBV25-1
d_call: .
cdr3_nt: TGTGCCAGCAGTGACTTGGACAGACCCTACGAGCAGTACTTC
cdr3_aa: CASSDLDRPYEQYF

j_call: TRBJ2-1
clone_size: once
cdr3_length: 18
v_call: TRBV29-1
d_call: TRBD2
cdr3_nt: TGCAGCTCCTTGACTAGCGGGACTACTAAAACCTCCTACAATGAGCAGTTCTTC
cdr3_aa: CSSLTSGTTKTSYNEQFF

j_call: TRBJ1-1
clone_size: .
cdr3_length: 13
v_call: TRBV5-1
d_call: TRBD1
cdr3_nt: TGCGCCAGCAGCCCCTGGACAGGCACTGAAGCTTTCTTT
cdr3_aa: CASSPWTGTEAFF

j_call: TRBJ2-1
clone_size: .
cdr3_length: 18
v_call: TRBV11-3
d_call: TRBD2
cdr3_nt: TGTGCCAGCAGGTATCCCGGGACTAGCGGGAGGACCTACAATGAGCAGTTCTTC
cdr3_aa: CASRYPGTSGRTYNEQFF

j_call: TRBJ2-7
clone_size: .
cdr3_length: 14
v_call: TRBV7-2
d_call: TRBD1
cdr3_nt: TGTGCCAGCAGCCAAGACAGGGGATATGGCGAGCAGTACTTC
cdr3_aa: CASSQDRGYGEQYF

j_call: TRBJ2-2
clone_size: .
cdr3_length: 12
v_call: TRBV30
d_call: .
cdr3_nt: TGTGCCTGGGCAGAGAACACCGGGGAGCTGTTTTTT
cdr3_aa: CAWAENTGELFF

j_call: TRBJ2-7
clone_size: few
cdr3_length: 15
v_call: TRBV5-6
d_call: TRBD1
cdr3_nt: TGTGCCAGCAGCTTGGGTGTGACAGGGAACTACGAGCAGTACTTC
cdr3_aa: CASSLGVTGNYEQYF